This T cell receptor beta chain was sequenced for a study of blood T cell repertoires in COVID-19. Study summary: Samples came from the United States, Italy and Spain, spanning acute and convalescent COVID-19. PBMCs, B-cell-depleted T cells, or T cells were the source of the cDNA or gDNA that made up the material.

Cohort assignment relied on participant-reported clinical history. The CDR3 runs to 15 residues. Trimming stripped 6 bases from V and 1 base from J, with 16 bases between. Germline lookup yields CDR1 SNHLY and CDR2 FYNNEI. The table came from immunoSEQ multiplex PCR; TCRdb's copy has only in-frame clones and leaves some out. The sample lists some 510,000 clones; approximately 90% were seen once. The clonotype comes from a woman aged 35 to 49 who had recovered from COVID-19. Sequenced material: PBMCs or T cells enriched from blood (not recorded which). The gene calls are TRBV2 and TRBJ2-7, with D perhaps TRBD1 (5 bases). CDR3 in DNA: TGTGCCAGCAGGCCCCGTGTAGGGGTGTCCTACGAGCAGTACTTC. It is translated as CASRPRVGVSYEQYF.